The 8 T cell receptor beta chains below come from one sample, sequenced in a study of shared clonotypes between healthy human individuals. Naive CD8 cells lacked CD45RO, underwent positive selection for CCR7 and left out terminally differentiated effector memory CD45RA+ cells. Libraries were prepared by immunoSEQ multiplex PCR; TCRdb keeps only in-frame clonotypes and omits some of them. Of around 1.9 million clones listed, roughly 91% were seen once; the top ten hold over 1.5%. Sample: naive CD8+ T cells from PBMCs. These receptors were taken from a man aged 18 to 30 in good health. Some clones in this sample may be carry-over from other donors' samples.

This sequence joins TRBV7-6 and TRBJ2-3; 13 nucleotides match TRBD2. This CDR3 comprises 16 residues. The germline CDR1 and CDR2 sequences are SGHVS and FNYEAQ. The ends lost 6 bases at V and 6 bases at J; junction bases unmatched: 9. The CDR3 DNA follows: TGTGCCAGCAGGCGACTAGCGGGAGGCCGCGGGGATACGCAGTATTTT. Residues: CASRRLAGGRGDTQYF.

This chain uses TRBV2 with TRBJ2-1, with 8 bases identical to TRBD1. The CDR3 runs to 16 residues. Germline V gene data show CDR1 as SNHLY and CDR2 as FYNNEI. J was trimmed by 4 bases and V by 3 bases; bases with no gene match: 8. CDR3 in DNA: TGTGCCAGCAGTGAGGATACAGGGGGTATTTACAATGAGCAGTTCTTC. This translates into CASSEDTGGIYNEQFF.

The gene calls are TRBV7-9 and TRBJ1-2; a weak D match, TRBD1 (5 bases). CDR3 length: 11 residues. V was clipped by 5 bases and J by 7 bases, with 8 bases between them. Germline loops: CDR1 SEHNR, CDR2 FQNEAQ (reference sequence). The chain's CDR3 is CASSPGSGYTF. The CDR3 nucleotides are TGTGCCAGCAGCCCAGGGAGTGGCTACACCTTC.

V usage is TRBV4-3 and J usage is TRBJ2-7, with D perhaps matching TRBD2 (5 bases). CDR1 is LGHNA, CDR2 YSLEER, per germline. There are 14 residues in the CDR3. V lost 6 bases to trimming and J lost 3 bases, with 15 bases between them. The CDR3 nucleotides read TGCGCCAGCAGTCCAACGTCGGGATTCTACGAGCAGTACTTC. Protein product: CASSPTSGFYEQYF.

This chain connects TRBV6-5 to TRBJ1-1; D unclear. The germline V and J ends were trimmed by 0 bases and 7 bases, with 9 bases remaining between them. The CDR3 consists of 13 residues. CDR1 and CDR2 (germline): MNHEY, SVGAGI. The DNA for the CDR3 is TGTGCCAGCAGTTACTCTGCCTACGTTGAAGCTTTCTTT. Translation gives CASSYSAYVEAFF.

CDR3 sequence: CASSGSGSWAQAPYGYTF. Written as DNA, the CDR3 is TGTGCCAGCAGCGGTAGCGGGAGTTGGGCACAGGCCCCCTATGGCTACACCTTC. The rearrangement links TRBV9 to TRBJ1-2; D may be TRBD1 (5 bases). Germline CDR1 SGDLS, CDR2 YYNGEE. The CDR3 consists of 18 residues. V lost 3 bases to trimming and J lost 4 bases, with 25 bases between them. Together with reference TRBV9 and TRBJ1-2, the CDR3 gives the full variable domain: DSGVTQTPKHLITATGQRVTLRCSPRSGDLSVYWYQQSLDQGLQFLIQYYNGEERAKGNILERFSAQQFPDLHSELNLSSLELGDSALYFCASSGSGSWAQAPYGYTFGSGTRLTVV.

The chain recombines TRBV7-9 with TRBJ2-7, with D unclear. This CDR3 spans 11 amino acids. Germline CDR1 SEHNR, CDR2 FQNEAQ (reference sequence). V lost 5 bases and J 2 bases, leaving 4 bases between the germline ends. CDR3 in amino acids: CASSTTYEQYF. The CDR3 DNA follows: TGTGCCAGCAGCACGACCTACGAGCAGTACTTC.

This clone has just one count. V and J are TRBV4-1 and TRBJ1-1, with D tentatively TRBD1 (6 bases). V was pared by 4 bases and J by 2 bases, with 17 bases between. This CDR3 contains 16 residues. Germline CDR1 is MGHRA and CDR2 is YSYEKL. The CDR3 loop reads CASSPRVGQTNTEAFF. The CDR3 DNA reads TGCGCCAGCAGCCCCCGAGTAGGACAGACAAACACTGAAGCTTTCTTT.